Shown below are 23 T cell receptor beta chains from a single sample sequenced in a study of vaccination effects on CD4 cells after COVID-19. Using immunoSEQ multiplex PCR, the repertoire was profiled, and TCRdb retains in-frame clones only, with some absent. The data contain 9,500 to 15,000 clones, 71% of them singletons. Antigen-specific CD4+ T cells expanded by the ViraFEST assay with viral peptide pools were then sequenced. An approximately ten-day culture period preceded the isolation of CD4+ T cells. Of the BNT162b2 and mRNA-1273 vaccines, participants received two doses of one or the other. Their recognized antigens are unknown. The material was CD4+ T cells from PBMCs cultured with SARS-CoV-2 spike peptides, obtained after COVID-19 vaccination. These receptors all stem from a human donor who received a COVID-19 vaccine.

The CDR3 sequence: CASSLGQGGRQGRYGYTF. The CDR3 region has the DNA TGTGCCAGCAGCCTGGGCCAGGGGGGCCGACAGGGGCGATATGGCTACACCTTC. This chain links TRBV7-2 with TRBJ1-2, with 8 bases that match TRBD1. CDR1 and CDR2 from the germline V gene are SGHTA and FQGNSA. V trimming: 5 bases; J trimming: 5 bases; junction bases outside the gene matches: 19. This CDR3 is 18 amino acids long. The variable domain in full, with the rest retrieved from reference TRBV7-2 and TRBJ1-2, is GAGVSQSPSNKVTEKGKDVELRCDPISGHTALYWYRQSLGQGLEFLIYFQGNSAPDKSGLPSDRFSAERTGGSVSTLTIQRTQQEDSAVYLCASSLGQGGRQGRYGYTFGSGTRLTVV.

This clone was observed once. The chain uses TRBV7-2 and TRBJ2-7, with TRBD2 matching 8 bases. Germline loops: CDR1 SGHTA, CDR2 FQGNSA. J gave up 3 bases and V 1 base, and 5 bases lay outside the gene matches. The CDR3 contains 15 residues. The CDR3 spells CASSLDSRGDYEQYF. The DNA for the CDR3 is TGTGCCAGCAGCTTAGATTCGCGGGGGGACTACGAGCAGTACTTC.

This chain connects TRBV2 to TRBJ2-1; 7 bases align to TRBD2. CDR3 length: 15 amino acids. In germline, CDR1 is SNHLY, CDR2 FYNNEI. Trimming took 3 bases from V and 0 from J; bases not matched to a gene: 2. CDR3 sequence (DNA): TGTGCCAGCAGTGATGGCGGGAGCTCCTACAATGAGCAGTTCTTC. Translation: CASSDGGSSYNEQFF. Full variable domain (outside the CDR3, taken from reference TRBV2 and TRBJ2-1): EPEVTQTPSHQVTQMGQEVILRCVPISNHLYFYWYRQILGQKVEFLVSFYNNEISEKSEIFDDQFSVERPDGSNFTLKIRSTKLEDSAMYFCASSDGGSSYNEQFFGPGTRLTVL.

The rearrangement joins TRBV6-5 to TRBJ1-1; 7 bases match TRBD1. CDR1 is MNHEY and CDR2 is SVGAGI in the germline V gene. The ends lost 6 bases at V and 7 bases at J; junction bases unmatched: 8. The CDR3 is 13 amino acids. CDR3 DNA: TGTGCCAGCAGCACTGACAGGGTGGGTGAAGCTTTCTTT. This translates into CASSTDRVGEAFF.

The chain has TRBV2 and TRBJ2-1; no firm D call. Trimming left V 8 bases short and J 0 bases short, with 8 bases between. The CDR3 runs 13 residues. The germline CDR1 and CDR2 sequences are SNHLY and FYNNEI. The CDR3 loop is CASFGISYNEQFF. CDR3 sequence (DNA): TGTGCCAGCTTTGGGATCTCCTACAATGAGCAGTTCTTC. The entire variable domain, with the rest obtained from reference TRBV2 and TRBJ2-1, is as follows: EPEVTQTPSHQVTQMGQEVILRCVPISNHLYFYWYRQILGQKVEFLVSFYNNEISEKSEIFDDQFSVERPDGSNFTLKIRSTKLEDSAMYFCASFGISYNEQFFGPGTRLTVL.

The chain couples TRBV11-1 to TRBJ2-3; 10 nucleotides align to TRBD2. CDR1 is SGHAT and CDR2 is FQDESV in the germline V gene (reference sequence). V was clipped by 2 bases and J by 6 bases; unmatched bases: 8. The CDR3 is made up of 16 amino acids. The CDR3 spells CASSLLAGGPLDTQYF. The CDR3 DNA reads as TGTGCCAGCAGCTTATTAGCGGGGGGCCCCCTGGATACGCAGTATTTT.

The table lists this clone with a few counts. The V and J genes are TRBV6-1 and TRBJ2-7; 11 nucleotides line up with TRBD1. Germline CDR1 MNHNS, CDR2 SASEGT. This CDR3 spans 16 amino acids. Trimming took 2 bases from V and 3 from J; bases not matched to a gene: 6. The CDR3 DNA reads as TGTGCCAGCAGTGAAATCGGACAGGGGGCGGACTACGAGCAGTACTTC. It is translated as CASSEIGQGADYEQYF.

By proportion, this clone is medium-sized. Here the CDR3 reads CASSLMGTYGYTF. CDR3 DNA: TGTGCCAGCAGCTTAATGGGTACCTATGGCTACACCTTC. The chain links TRBV7-3 to TRBJ1-2; D gene uncertain. The CDR3 contains 13 residues. CDR1 is SGHTA, CDR2 FQGTGA, per germline. Trimming cost V 1 base and J 4 bases, with 7 bases left between them. The complete variable domain, with remaining parts taken from reference TRBV7-3 and TRBJ1-2, reads GAGVSQTPSNKVTEKGKYVELRCDPISGHTALYWYRQSLGQGPEFLIYFQGTGAADDSGLPNDRFFAVRPEGSVSTLKIQRTERGDSAVYLCASSLMGTYGYTFGSGTRLTVV.

The chain combines TRBV24-1 with TRBJ2-5, with unresolved D. In germline, CDR1 is KGHDR, CDR2 SFDVKD. V was pared by 2 bases and J by 2 bases, with 8 bases between. The CDR3 consists of 14 residues. This CDR3 reads CATSDSASQETQYF. The CDR3, as DNA: TGTGCCACCAGTGATTCGGCGAGTCAAGAGACCCAGTACTTC.

The V call is TRBV6-5, the J call TRBJ1-1, with D possibly matching TRBD1 (5 bases). The length of the CDR3 is 13 residues. The germline gives CDR1 MNHEY, CDR2 SVGAGI. The V gene lost 6 bases and the J gene lost 2 bases, with 10 bases spanning the gap. The CDR3 nucleotides read TGTGCCAGCAGCCTCGGGGCCAACACTGAAGCTTTCTTT. Encoded protein: CASSLGANTEAFF.

This chain connects TRBV19 to TRBJ1-5; no definite D call. The V end lost 3 bases, the J end lost 5 bases, and 8 bases lay between the germline ends. The CDR3 sequence is 13 residues long. Germline CDR1 reads LNHDA; CDR2 reads SQIVND (reference sequence). The CDR3 region is CASSILEDQPQHF. CDR3 nucleotides: TGTGCCAGTAGTATTTTGGAAGATCAGCCCCAGCATTTT.

The rearrangement links TRBV28 to TRBJ2-1; 10 bases map to TRBD2. J lost 4 bases, V lost 2 bases, and 5 bases had no gene match. The germline V gene has CDR1 MDHEN and CDR2 SYDVKM. The CDR3 runs to 16 residues. Here the CDR3 DNA reads TGTGCCAGCAGTTTAAGCCCTAGCGGGAGTTACAATGAGCAGTTCTTC. It is translated as CASSLSPSGSYNEQFF.

The chain recombines TRBV18 with TRBJ2-1; 7 bases are shared with TRBD2. CDR3 length: 18 amino acids. CDR1 is KGHSH, CDR2 LQKENI, per germline. Trimming took 3 bases from V and 0 from J; bases not matched to a gene: 11. The CDR3 DNA reads as TGTGCCAGCTCACCCATGATCCCTTCGGGGGGCTCCTACAATGAGCAGTTCTTC. Translating gives CASSPMIPSGGSYNEQFF. The full variable domain, rest sourced from reference TRBV18 and TRBJ2-1, is NAGVMQNPRHLVRRRGQEARLRCSPMKGHSHVYWYRQLPEEGLKFMVYLQKENIIDESGMPKERFSAEFPKEGPSILRIQQVVRGDSAAYFCASSPMIPSGGSYNEQFFGPGTRLTVL.

This clone is labeled medium-sized (0.01 to 0.1%). V usage is TRBV18 and J usage is TRBJ2-1; D not resolved. V was trimmed by 1 base and J by 9 bases, leaving 10 bases between them. The CDR3 totals 13 residues. CDR1 is KGHSH, CDR2 LQKENI, per germline. CDR3 amino acids: CASSPLIFIEQFF. DNA of the CDR3: TGTGCCAGCTCACCACTGATTTTTATTGAGCAGTTCTTC.

The chain is built from TRBV5-4 and TRBJ2-7; weak D call: TRBD1 (7 bases). The CDR3 sequence is 13 residues long. V was clipped by 4 bases and J by 6 bases, with 14 bases between them. Germline CDR1 and CDR2: SGHNT and YYREEE (reference sequence). This CDR3 is CASSPQGGGEQYF. The CDR3 DNA reads TGTGCCAGCAGCCCCCAGGGGGGCGGCGAGCAGTACTTC.

The chain combines TRBV7-2 with TRBJ2-3; D gene ambiguous. Trimming shortened V by 3 bases and J by 3 bases, and 7 bases separated the two germline ends. Germline V gene lookup returns CDR1 SGHTA and CDR2 FQGNSA. CDR3 length: 13 amino acids. The CDR3 reads CASSFDPTDTQYF. The CDR3 region has the DNA TGTGCCAGCAGCTTCGACCCGACAGATACGCAGTATTTT.

The V call is TRBV5-4, the J call TRBJ2-7; D possibly matches TRBD1 or TRBD2 (6 bases each). CDR3 length: 16 amino acids. Looked up from germline, CDR1 is SGHNT and CDR2 is YYREEE (reference sequence). V was clipped by 5 bases and J by 3 bases, with 21 bases between them. As DNA, the CDR3 is TGTGCCAGCAGTTCAGGAGGGGGGTTTTCTAGCTACGAGCAGTACTTC. This codes for CASSSGGGFSSYEQYF.

V and J are TRBV5-1 and TRBJ1-1, with 7 bases matching TRBD1. The ends lost 4 bases at V and 7 bases at J; junction bases unmatched: 7. Germline lookup yields CDR1 SGHRS and CDR2 YFSETQ. The CDR3 totals 13 residues. DNA for the CDR3: TGCGCCAGCAGCCCCGGACAGGTGGGTGAAGCTTTCTTT. Translating gives CASSPGQVGEAFF.

The chain carries TRBV18 and TRBJ2-5; no clear D. Trimming pared 2 bases from V and 2 bases from J, leaving 6 bases between. There are 13 residues in the CDR3. Germline V gene data show CDR1 as KGHSH and CDR2 as LQKENI. The CDR3 loop reads CASSPGLQETQYF. The CDR3, as DNA: TGTGCCAGCTCACCAGGGTTACAAGAGACCCAGTACTTC. Full variable domain (rest looked up from reference TRBV18 and TRBJ2-5): NAGVMQNPRHLVRRRGQEARLRCSPMKGHSHVYWYRQLPEEGLKFMVYLQKENIIDESGMPKERFSAEFPKEGPSILRIQQVVRGDSAAYFCASSPGLQETQYFGPGTRLLVL.

This chain joins TRBV21-1 and TRBJ2-7; TRBD2 is taken as the D call from the table, unchecked against the DNA. TRBV21-1 is shown as a pseudogene. CDR3 size: 13 residues. This CDR3 is CASSTRKSGEQYF. CDR3 nucleotide sequence: TGTGCCAGCAGCACAAGAAAGTCGGGGGAGCAGTACTTC.

This chain connects TRBV5-1 to TRBJ1-5; D is possibly TRBD1 (6 bases). The germline V gene encodes CDR1 SGHRS and CDR2 YFSETQ. There are 14 residues in the CDR3. With 4 bases removed from V and 2 bases from J, the gap between germline ends came to 10 bases. CDR3 in amino acids: CASSPDSRNQPQHF. CDR3 DNA: TGCGCCAGCAGCCCGGACAGTCGCAATCAGCCCCAGCATTTT.

This clone was seen once. This rearrangement joins TRBV11-3 to TRBJ2-5; TRBD2 matches 8 bases. This CDR3 spans 13 amino acids. Germline trimming cut 5 bases from V and 7 bases from J; bases unmatched to any gene: 6. Germline values: CDR1 SGHNT, CDR2 YENEEA. CDR3 nucleotides: TGTGCCAGCAGCGCGGGACTAGGAGCGACCCAGTACTTC. This translates into CASSAGLGATQYF.

The chain links TRBV3-1 (or the pseudogene TRBV3-2) to TRBJ2-1, with TRBD2 matching over 8 bases. The CDR3 spans 17 residues. V was clipped by 1 base and J by 7 bases; unmatched bases: 12. Germline V gives CDR1 LGHDT, CDR2 YNNKEL (reference sequence). CDR3 region: CASSQVSGGAYRNEQFF. CDR3 DNA sequence: TGTGCCAGCAGCCAAGTTTCGGGGGGGGCCTATCGGAATGAGCAGTTCTTC.